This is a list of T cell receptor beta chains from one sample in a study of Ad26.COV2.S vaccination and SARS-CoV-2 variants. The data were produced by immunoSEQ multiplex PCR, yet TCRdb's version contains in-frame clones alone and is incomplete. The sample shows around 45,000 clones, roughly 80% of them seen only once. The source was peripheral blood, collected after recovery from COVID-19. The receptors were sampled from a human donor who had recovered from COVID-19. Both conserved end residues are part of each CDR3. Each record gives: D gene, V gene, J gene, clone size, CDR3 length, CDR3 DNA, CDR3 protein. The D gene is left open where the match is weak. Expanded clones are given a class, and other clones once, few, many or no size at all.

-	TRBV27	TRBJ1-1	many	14	TGTGCCAGCAGCCAACGGGCAGGGTCTTCTGAAGCTTTCTTT	CASSQRAGSSEAFF
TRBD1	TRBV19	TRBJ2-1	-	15	TGTGCCAGTACCTGGGACAGGGGGCCCTACAATGAGCAGTTCTTC	CASTWDRGPYNEQFF
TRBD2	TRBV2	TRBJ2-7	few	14	TGTGCCAGCAGGGGGACTAGCGGGGGCTACGAGCAGTACTTC	CASRGTSGGYEQYF
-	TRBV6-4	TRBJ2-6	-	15	TGTGCCAGCAGTGAGGGAGACTCTGGGGCCAACGTCCTGACTTTC	CASSEGDSGANVLTF
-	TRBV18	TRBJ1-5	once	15	TGTGCCAGCTCCCAGTCAGGGGCCTATGATCAGCCCCAGCATTTT	CASSQSGAYDQPQHF
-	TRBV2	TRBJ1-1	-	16	TGTGCCAGCAGTGAGGAGAGAAGGGGCAGGGAACCTGAAGCTTTCTTT	CASSEERRGREPEAFF
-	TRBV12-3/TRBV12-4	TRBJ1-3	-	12	TGTGCCAGTTCAAGGCTTCGGGGAGGGATATATTTT	CASSRLRGGIYF
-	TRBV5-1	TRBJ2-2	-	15	TGCGCCAGCAGCGCGGGACAGCATTCCACCGGGGAGCTGTTTTTT	CASSAGQHSTGELFF
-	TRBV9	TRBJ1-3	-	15	TGTGCCAGCAGCGCCTTACAGGGTCCTGGAAACACCATATATTTT	CASSALQGPGNTIYF
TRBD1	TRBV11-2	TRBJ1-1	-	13	TGTGCCAGCAGCCTAGGACAGGCCACTGAAGCTTTCTTT	CASSLGQATEAFF